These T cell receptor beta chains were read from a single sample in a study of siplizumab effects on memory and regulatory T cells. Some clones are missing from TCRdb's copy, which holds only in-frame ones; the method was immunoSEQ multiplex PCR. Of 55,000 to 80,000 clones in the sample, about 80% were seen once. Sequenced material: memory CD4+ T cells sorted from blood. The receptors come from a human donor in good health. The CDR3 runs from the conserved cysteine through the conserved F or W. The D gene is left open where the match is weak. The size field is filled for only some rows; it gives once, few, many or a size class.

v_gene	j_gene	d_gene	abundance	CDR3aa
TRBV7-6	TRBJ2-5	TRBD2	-	CASSRSSGGRVQETQYF
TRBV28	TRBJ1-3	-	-	CASSLLGHNSGNTIYF
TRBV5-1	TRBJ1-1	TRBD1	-	CASSALKGADTEAFF
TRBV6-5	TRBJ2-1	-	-	CASRIYNEQFF
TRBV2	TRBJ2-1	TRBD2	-	CASMGSTSGGQFF
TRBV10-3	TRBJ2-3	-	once	CAISEATDTQYF
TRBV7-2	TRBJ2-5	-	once	CASSLQETQYF
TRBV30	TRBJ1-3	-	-	CAWSSLGWENTIYF
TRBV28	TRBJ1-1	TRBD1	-	CASSEDDRDQGMNTEAFF
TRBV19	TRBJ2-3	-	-	CASTSTPRDTQYF
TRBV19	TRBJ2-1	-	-	CASSDTAPPPEQFF
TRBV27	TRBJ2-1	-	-	CASSLLRQNNEQFF
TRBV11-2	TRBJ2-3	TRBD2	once	CASTQSGTRGDTQYF
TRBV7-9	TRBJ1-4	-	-	CASSSFYSSTNEKLFF
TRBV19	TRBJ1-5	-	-	CASSISSDQPQHF
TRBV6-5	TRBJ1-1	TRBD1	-	CATTLDRINTEAFF
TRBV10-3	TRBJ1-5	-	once	CAISLGMGGNQPQHF
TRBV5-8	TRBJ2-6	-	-	CASSLPRSGANVLTF
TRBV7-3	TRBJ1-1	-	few	CASSLIPGNTEAFF
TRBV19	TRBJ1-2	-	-	CASSMTGGYGYTF
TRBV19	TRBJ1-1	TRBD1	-	CASSNRGGTEAFF